The sample holds one count of the clone carrying this TCR beta chain. What it recognizes is unknown. The sample comes from a study of T cell responses to AZD1222 COVID-19 vaccine. Study results and caveats: Reports say nearly half of spike-specific TCRs go after unmutated variant regions. Breadth and depth of Spike-specific TCRs rose after two AZD1222 doses. Clonal diversity was possibly underestimated, and white British individuals and females predominated among donors.

Profiling relied on immunoSEQ multiplex PCR, and the TCRdb table lists in-frame clones only, not all of them. Here the sample spans 100,000 to 150,000 clones, roughly 87% being singletons. The source is an adult in good health. The sequences come from peripheral blood, collected on day 0 of MenACWY control vaccination.

CDR3 loop: CASSPQAGVPETQYF. The CDR3 DNA reads TGTGCCAGCAGCCCCCAAGCGGGAGTACCTGAGACCCAGTACTTC. The rearrangement joins TRBV7-3 to TRBJ2-5; TRBD2 aligns across 8 bases. The CDR3 contains 15 residues. Germline-derived CDR1 and CDR2 are SGHTA and FQGTGA. V shed 5 bases, J shed 5 bases, and the junction held 10 bases outside the gene matches.